Below, 2 T cell receptor beta chains from the same sample are listed, as sequenced in a study of response to subunit inactivated influenza vaccine (dated by TCRdb to between 2017 and 2018). Receptors were amplified or captured by RT-PCR. Data came from an Illumina HiSeq 2500. TCRdb took the public reads, trimmed them with fastp at Q25, ran MiXCR for clone calling and kept in-frame beta chains. Each CDR3 protein gets just one entry, which takes the most common genes and DNA from the rows behind it. This sample is represented by 650,000 to 800,000 distinct CDR3 sequences; over 11% of them were singletons. The top ten clonotypes cover 5.5% to 8% of the sample. This specimen consisted of PBMCs from blood, obtained 14 days before vaccination. Every receptor here comes from a man aged 50-59 years who received an inactivated influenza vaccine. Donor details come from another sample of the same person, matched by shared clones.

This clonotype was observed a few times. The chain carries TRBV6-1 and TRBJ2-1, with TRBD2 as a possible D gene (5 bases). The CDR3 sequence is 15 residues long. Germline V gives CDR1 MNHNS, CDR2 SASEGT. V gave up 5 bases and J gave up 4 bases, with 15 bases separating them. The DNA of the CDR3 is TGTGCCAGCAGTTTAGCGCAACGGAGTTACAATGAGCAGTTCTTC. Its translation: CASSLAQRSYNEQFF.

The DNA for the CDR3 is TGCAGCGCTCTCAGGCAGGGAAGCTCCTACGAGCAGTACTTC. Its protein is CSALRQGSSYEQYF. J is TRBJ2-7 and V is TRBV29-1, with D tentatively TRBD1 (5 bases). Germline V CDR1 and CDR2: SQVTM, ANQGSEA. Trimming removed 7 bases from V and 0 bases from J, with 16 bases in between. The CDR3 is 14 amino acids.